These 27 T cell receptor beta chains were sequenced from one sample in a study of radiation and T cells in renal cell carcinoma. The method was immunoSEQ multiplex PCR; TCRdb's version includes in-frame clones alone and lacks a portion of them. The sample holds some 20,000 clones, about 50% seen once. Indicated treatment: 15 Gy SBRT to primary tumor, nephrectomy 4 weeks later. Specimen: tumor tissue, collected from a patient whose treatment included radiotherapy and nephrectomy. The receptors shown here come from a woman aged 50 to 65 with renal cell carcinoma.

In regard to this clone: A junction end diverges from the germline sequence, so it may reflect a read error. J is TRBJ2-2 and V is TRBV11-2, with TRBD2 matching over 7 bases. The CDR3 is 16 residues long. The V gene's germline CDR1 is SGHAT and CDR2 FQNNGV. The CDR3 nucleotides read TGTGCCAGCAGCTTAGATGGGAGGGTCGGCACCAGGGAGCTGTTTTTT. It is translated as CASSLDGRVGTRELFF.

This clone was counted between two and nine times. The chain links TRBV27 to TRBJ1-2; 10 nucleotides align to TRBD1. Germline values: CDR1 MNHEY, CDR2 SMNVEV (reference sequence). The CDR3 extends over 19 amino acids. V shed 6 bases, J shed 1 base, and the junction held 17 bases outside the gene matches. CDR3 sequence (DNA): TGTGCCAGCAGGGGAACATCCCCTTCCGGGACAGGGGTTAACTATGGCTACACCTTC. Translated, it gives CASRGTSPSGTGVNYGYTF.

The CDR3 is CASSFTPGGSSAFF. CDR3 coding DNA: TGTGCCAGCAGCTTTACTCCAGGGGGAAGTTCGGCTTTCTTT. The chain links TRBV5-4 to TRBJ1-1, with 7 nucleotides matching TRBD1. The CDR3 runs to 14 residues. Germline V gives CDR1 SGHNT, CDR2 YYREEE (reference sequence). Trimming cost V 2 bases and J 11 bases; bases outside gene matches: 12.

The V and J genes are TRBV6-6 and TRBJ2-2; D is uncertain. The germline CDR1 and CDR2 sequences are MNHNY and SVGAGI (reference sequence). The CDR3 has 13 residues. Trimming took off 5 bases at V and 3 bases at J, with 7 bases between the two ends. The CDR3 here is CASSNNYTGELFF. The CDR3 DNA reads as TGTGCCAGCAGTAATAACTACACCGGGGAGCTGTTTTTT.

This sequence joins TRBV7-8 and TRBJ2-3; D might be TRBD1 (6 bases). The V end was cut by 6 bases, the J end by 1 base, with 14 bases between. The germline V gene encodes CDR1 SGHVS and CDR2 FQNEAQ. The CDR3 has 15 residues. CDR3 in amino acids: CASSSPGAGTDTQYF. The DNA for the CDR3 is TGTGCCAGCAGTTCACCAGGGGCTGGCACAGATACGCAGTATTTT.

The chain uses TRBV5-1 and TRBJ1-1; D ambiguous. Trimming pared 3 bases from V and 6 bases from J, leaving 15 bases between. Germline CDR1 is SGHRS and CDR2 is YFSETQ. This CDR3 comprises 14 residues. In DNA, the CDR3 is TGCGCCAGCAGCTCCTTTGGAAAGGAGGCTGAAGCTTTCTTT. Translation gives CASSSFGKEAEAFF. Full variable domain (remainder filled in from reference TRBV5-1 and TRBJ1-1): KAGVTQTPRYLIKTRGQQVTLSCSPISGHRSVSWYQQTPGQGLQFLFEYFSETQRNKGNFPGRFSGRQFSNSRSEMNVSTLELGDSALYLCASSSFGKEAEAFFGQGTRLTVV.

The sample holds a few counts of this clone. This chain joins TRBV7-2 and TRBJ1-2; D is uncertain. Between the trimmed V and J ends, which lost 5 bases and 8 bases, there was a span of 21 bases. Germline V gene sequence: CDR1 SGHTA, CDR2 FQGNSA. CDR3 size: 15 residues. The CDR3 DNA is TGTGCCAGCAGCCCACGGGCCACCCCTCGCGACGGCTACACCTTC. This translates into CASSPRATPRDGYTF.

The gene calls are TRBV5-1 and TRBJ1-1; weak D call: TRBD1 (6 bases). Per germline, CDR1 SGHRS and CDR2 YFSETQ. V lost 1 base and J 6 bases, leaving 16 bases between the germline ends. The CDR3 is made up of 15 amino acids. CDR3 region: CASSLLQGGSAEAFF. Written as DNA, the CDR3 is TGCGCCAGCAGCTTGCTACAGGGAGGATCAGCTGAAGCTTTCTTT. Full variable domain (outside the CDR3, taken from reference TRBV5-1 and TRBJ1-1): KAGVTQTPRYLIKTRGQQVTLSCSPISGHRSVSWYQQTPGQGLQFLFEYFSETQRNKGNFPGRFSGRQFSNSRSEMNVSTLELGDSALYLCASSLLQGGSAEAFFGQGTRLTVV.

This clone was seen a few times. This chain links TRBV5-4 with TRBJ1-2, with D maybe TRBD1 (5 bases). Germline V gives CDR1 SGHNT, CDR2 YYREEE (reference sequence). The V end was cut by 0 bases, the J end by 8 bases, with 17 bases between. CDR3 size: 15 residues. CDR3 sequence (DNA): TGTGCCAGCAGCTTGGAGTTCGGCAGGTGGGACGGCTACACCTTC. This sequence encodes CASSLEFGRWDGYTF.

CDR3 sequence (DNA): TGTGCCAGCAGTGCGACAGGGGTGAGACGCGCTGAAGCTTTCTTT. Translated, it gives CASSATGVRRAEAFF. The chain joins TRBV2 to TRBJ1-1, with TRBD1 matching over 8 bases. This CDR3 spans 15 amino acids. Unmatched junction bases numbered 10, after V lost 4 bases and J lost 6 bases. Germline values: CDR1 SNHLY, CDR2 FYNNEI.

The rearrangement uses TRBV5-1 and TRBJ1-1; D is unresolved. The germline V and J ends were trimmed by 5 bases and 0 bases, with 5 bases remaining between them. Germline V gene data show CDR1 as SGHRS and CDR2 as YFSETQ. The CDR3 is 12 amino acids. The CDR3 reads CASRDLNTEAFF. The CDR3 DNA reads TGCGCCAGCAGAGACCTGAACACTGAAGCTTTCTTT.

The genes are TRBV7-6 and TRBJ1-2; D uncertain. The CDR3 spans 15 residues. V was trimmed by 1 base and J by 8 bases, leaving 17 bases between them. CDR1 SGHVS and CDR2 FNYEAQ come from the germline V gene. CDR3 coding DNA: TGTGCCAGCAGCTTAGTTTCTGCGTCTTCCGGCGGCTACACCTTC. Translating it yields CASSLVSASSGGYTF.

There are a few counts of this clone. The DNA for the CDR3 is TGCGCCACCCGCTTAACTGACTACAATGAGCAGTTCTTC. It translates to CATRLTDYNEQFF. The chain is built from TRBV5-1 and TRBJ2-1, with no clear D. Trimming pared 9 bases from V and 3 bases from J, leaving 13 bases between. Germline assignment: CDR1 SGHRS and CDR2 YFSETQ. The CDR3 extends over 13 amino acids.

This clone is a singleton in its sample. This chain connects TRBV4-1 to TRBJ2-7, with D uncertain. The germline gives CDR1 MGHRA, CDR2 YSYEKL. The V end was cut by 6 bases, the J end by 5 bases, with 17 bases between. The length of the CDR3 is 14 residues. The DNA for the CDR3 is TGCGCCAGCAGGGCATCCCCAGAGAGGAACGAGCAGTACTTC. As protein: CASRASPERNEQYF.

The chain uses TRBV5-1 and TRBJ1-1, with TRBD1 as a possible D gene (5 bases). Germline loops: CDR1 SGHRS, CDR2 YFSETQ. V shed 2 bases and J shed 0 bases, with 11 bases lying between them. The CDR3 loop spans 15 amino acids. The CDR3 region is CASSFAAGLNTEAFF. The DNA of the CDR3 is TGCGCCAGCAGCTTCGCGGCAGGGCTGAACACTGAAGCTTTCTTT.

The rearrangement uses TRBV19 and TRBJ1-4; TRBD1 agrees at 8 bases. The CDR3 loop spans 15 amino acids. Germline lookup yields CDR1 LNHDA and CDR2 SQIVND (reference sequence). V trimming: 5 bases; J trimming: 6 bases; junction bases outside the gene matches: 8. CDR3 nucleotides: TGTGCCAGTAGTGCCAGGACAGGGAGCGATGAAAAACTGTTTTTT. Translating gives CASSARTGSDEKLFF.

This chain joins TRBV6-5 and TRBJ1-1; 10 nucleotides line up with TRBD1. The CDR3 has 13 amino acids. J was trimmed by 6 bases and V by 6 bases; bases with no gene match: 4. Germline V gives CDR1 MNHEY, CDR2 SVGAGI. CDR3 DNA: TGTGCCAGCAGCTGGGACAGGGGCTCTGAAGCTTTCTTT. Its translation: CASSWDRGSEAFF.

The CDR3: CASSRAGRQTNEKLFF. CDR3 in DNA: TGTGCCAGCAGCCGGGCCGGACGTCAAACTAATGAAAAACTGTTTTTT. This chain links TRBV11-1 with TRBJ1-4; the D is unclear. Germline V CDR1 and CDR2: SGHAT, FQDESV (reference sequence). V lost 5 bases and J 1 base, leaving 14 bases between the germline ends. The CDR3 is 16 residues long.

This clone was observed a handful of times. The rearrangement joins TRBV6-1 to TRBJ1-5; D perhaps matches TRBD1 (5 bases). Deletions cut 7 bases from V and 5 bases from J, with 12 bases between. This CDR3 is built from 13 residues. In germline, CDR1 is MNHNS, CDR2 SASEGT. CDR3 region: CASTPQEYQPQHF. CDR3 in DNA: TGTGCCAGCACCCCACAGGAATATCAGCCCCAGCATTTT.

By frequency in the sample, this clone is medium-sized. J is TRBJ1-2 and V is TRBV2; D ambiguous. CDR1 and CDR2 from the germline V gene are SNHLY and FYNNEI. The V end was cut by 4 bases, the J end by 4 bases, with 13 bases between. This CDR3 has 14 residues. The CDR3 region is CASSGYYGVYGYTF. The DNA of the CDR3 is TGTGCCAGCAGTGGATATTACGGGGTCTATGGCTACACCTTC.

The rearrangement uses TRBV19 and TRBJ1-5, with TRBD1 matching over 7 bases. CDR3 length equals 13 residues. CDR1 is LNHDA and CDR2 is SQIVND in the germline V gene (reference sequence). Unmatched junction bases numbered 5, after V lost 8 bases and J lost 4 bases. The CDR3 region is CASGTALNQPQHF. As DNA, the CDR3 is TGTGCCAGTGGGACAGCGCTTAATCAGCCCCAGCATTTT.

This clone was detected many times. Other nucleotide sequences from this sample produce the same CDR3. This chain joins TRBV5-1 and TRBJ2-2; D is unclear. Germline CDR1 is SGHRS and CDR2 is YFSETQ. V was cut by 2 bases and J by 4 bases, with 6 bases left in between. The CDR3 length is 13 residues. CDR3 amino acids: CASSFSGTGELFF. In nucleotides, the CDR3 is TGCGCCAGCAGCTTTTCAGGCACCGGGGAGCTGTTTTTT.

This clone was counted a single time. V and J are TRBV5-1 and TRBJ2-3, with 8 bases fitting TRBD2. Trimming at V came to 0 bases and at J to 4 bases, leaving 7 bases not matched to a gene. Germline V gene lookup returns CDR1 SGHRS and CDR2 YFSETQ. The CDR3 totals 16 residues. The CDR3 DNA reads as TGCGCCAGCAGCTTGGGACGGGGGGGCAGGTCAGATACGCAGTATTTT. It codes for CASSLGRGGRSDTQYF.

The chain combines TRBV6-5 with TRBJ2-7, with TRBD1 as a possible D gene (6 bases). The CDR3 totals 14 residues. Looked up from germline, CDR1 is MNHEY and CDR2 is SVGAGI. V was clipped by 0 bases and J by 6 bases, with 12 bases between them. The CDR3 spells CASSYSTGLGEQYF. The CDR3 DNA is TGTGCCAGCAGTTACTCTACAGGGCTAGGCGAGCAGTACTTC.

V gene TRBV2 combines with J gene TRBJ1-2; 12 bases agree with TRBD1. The trim removed 6 bases at V and 13 bases at J, leaving 6 bases unmatched. The CDR3 covers 12 residues. Germline V gene lookup returns CDR1 SNHLY and CDR2 FYNNEI. CDR3 in DNA: TGTGCCAGCAGGATGGGACAGGGGGCGGCCACCTTC. Encoded protein: CASRMGQGAATF.

This clone occurred a few times. The genes are TRBV5-4 and TRBJ2-7, with unresolved D. V was shortened by 7 bases and J by 2 bases, with 13 bases between the two germline ends. Germline loops: CDR1 SGHNT, CDR2 YYREEE (reference sequence). The CDR3 runs 13 residues. The chain's CDR3 is CASRVKGTYEQYF. The CDR3, as DNA: TGTGCCAGCCGAGTGAAAGGAACCTACGAGCAGTACTTC. Variable domain in full (rest from reference TRBV5-4 and TRBJ2-7): ETGVTQSPTHLIKTRGQQVTLRCSSQSGHNTVSWYQQALGQGPQFIFQYYREEENGRGNFPPRFSGLQFPNYSSELNVNALELDDSALYLCASRVKGTYEQYFGPGTRLTVT.

This sequence joins TRBV12-5 and TRBJ2-2; the D is unclear. The CDR3 length is 16 residues. V gave up 3 bases and J gave up 0 bases, with 11 bases separating them. Per the germline V gene, CDR1 is LGHNT and CDR2 is FRNRAP. The CDR3 DNA follows: TGTGCTAGTGGTTTTCTAGAGACCACGAACACCGGGGAGCTGTTTTTT. Its translation is CASGFLETTNTGELFF.